These 21 T cell receptor beta chains came from one sample sequenced in a study of regulatory T cells in long-lasting Graves disease. Sequencing libraries for TCR beta were prepared with iRepertoire HTBI primers and Arm-PCR of CDR3 regions. TCRdb fed the multiplex PCR reads into MiXCR, producing one record per CDR3 protein. The table has under 450,000 distinct CDR3 sequences, 10% to 15% seen once. Time point: newly diagnosed GD, antithyroid drugs for less than 3 months. Preparation of the TCR library used RNA extracted from PBMCs. These data were likewise used in another study, on T cells in Graves' hyperthyroidism and ophthalmopathy.

The specimen was peripheral blood mononuclear cells (PBMCs), collected at new diagnosis, from a patient treated with antithyroid drugs. The receptors stem from a woman aged 18-29 years with Graves disease.

This clonotype was counted only a few times. CDR3 DNA: TGCGCCAGCACAGTGGCTAGCGGGACCCCTGGTGAGCAGTTCTTC. Translating it yields CASTVASGTPGEQFF. V and J are TRBV4-1 and TRBJ2-1; 9 bases align to TRBD2. Germline assignment: CDR1 MGHRA and CDR2 YSYEKL. J was trimmed by 9 bases and V by 7 bases; bases with no gene match: 13. This CDR3 is 15 amino acids long.

This clonotype was found many times. Here the CDR3 reads CAISARETQYF. Here the CDR3 DNA reads TGTGCCATCAGTGCGCGGGAGACCCAGTACTTC. The chain couples TRBV10-3 to TRBJ2-5, with no clear D. Trimming cost V 4 bases and J 5 bases, with 5 bases left between them. CDR3 length equals 11 residues. Looked up from germline, CDR1 is ENHRY and CDR2 is SYGVKD.

This clonotype occurred many times. V usage is TRBV28 and J usage is TRBJ2-3; D is ambiguous. The V end lost 3 bases, the J end lost 1 base, and 17 bases lay between the germline ends. CDR3 length equals 17 residues. Germline lookup yields CDR1 MDHEN and CDR2 SYDVKM. CDR3 protein: CASSFRPHRSGTDTQYF. The CDR3 DNA is TGTGCCAGCAGTTTTAGGCCGCATAGAAGTGGCACAGATACGCAGTATTTT.

The chain joins TRBV5-4 to TRBJ2-3; TRBD1 or TRBD2 may be the D gene (6 bases each). In germline, CDR1 is SGHNT, CDR2 YYREEE (reference sequence). V was clipped by 3 bases and J by 6 bases, with 17 bases between them. The CDR3 runs to 15 residues. The CDR3 protein is CASSSLWGARDTQYF. DNA for the CDR3: TGTGCCAGCAGCTCCCTATGGGGGGCGCGGGATACGCAGTATTTT.

This clonotype appeared many times. This rearrangement joins TRBV28 to TRBJ2-7; D tentatively reads TRBD1 or TRBD2 (5 bases each). V was clipped by 2 bases and J by 7 bases, with 15 bases between them. The CDR3 is 14 amino acids. Germline V CDR1 and CDR2: MDHEN, SYDVKM. CDR3 residues: CASSLGTQGGEQYF. In DNA form, the CDR3 reads TGTGCCAGCAGTTTAGGGACCCAAGGTGGGGAGCAGTACTTC. The full variable domain, rest sourced from reference TRBV28 and TRBJ2-7, is DVKVTQSSRYLVKRTGEKVFLECVQDMDHENMFWYRQDPGLGLRLIYFSYDVKMKEKGDIPEGYSVSREKKERFSLILESASTNQTSMYLCASSLGTQGGEQYFGPGTRLTVT.

This clonotype has at least ten counts. The V and J genes are TRBV29-1 and TRBJ2-2; D perhaps matches TRBD1 (6 bases). The CDR3 is made up of 16 amino acids. Trimming cost V 4 bases and J 6 bases, with 21 bases left between them. Germline CDR1 reads SQVTM; CDR2 reads ANQGSEA. As DNA, the CDR3 is TGCAGCGTTGCCGGTAGCAGGGGCTCAAGGGCCGGGGAGCTGTTTTTT. This sequence encodes CSVAGSRGSRAGELFF.

Comment on this clonotype: A much larger clone lies one base from this, so it may be a read error. The rearrangement uses TRBV6-1 and TRBJ2-7; no firm D call. Trimming left V 7 bases short and J 0 bases short, with 19 bases between. This CDR3 contains 16 residues. Germline V gene lookup returns CDR1 MNHNS and CDR2 SASEGT. The CDR3 DNA reads TGTGCCAGCAACCCGACTCGAACCCCGGGCTCCTACGAGCAGTACTTC. Its translation: CASNPTRTPGSYEQYF.

This clonotype was counted ten times or more. The chain has TRBV20-1 and TRBJ2-3; 8 positions match TRBD1. The CDR3 runs 14 residues. Looked up from germline, CDR1 is DFQATT and CDR2 is SNEGSKA (reference sequence). Trimming removed 6 bases from V and 6 bases from J; junction bases left unmatched: 11. CDR3 nucleotides: TGCAGTGCGACGGACAGGGCGTCCTCGGATACGCAGTATTTT. It is translated as CSATDRASSDTQYF.

This clonotype was counted many times. The chain combines TRBV6-2 or TRBV6-3 with TRBJ2-5; D might be TRBD1 (6 bases). This CDR3 spans 14 amino acids. CDR1 is MNHEY and CDR2 is SVGEGT in the germline V gene. The CDR3 here is CGIRRGGLQETQYF. For the CDR3, the DNA is TGTGGAATTCGGAGAGGGGGATTGCAAGAGACCCAGTACTTC.

This clonotype was picked up a small number of times. The V and J genes are TRBV7-9 and TRBJ2-7; D ambiguous. The V gene's germline CDR1 is SEHNR and CDR2 FQNEAQ (reference sequence). The CDR3 contains 11 residues. V dropped 4 bases and J dropped 6 bases, with 7 bases sitting between them. The CDR3 nucleotides read TGTGCCAGCAGCTCAAAGGGCGAGCAGTACTTC. Its translation is CASSSKGEQYF.

At least ten counts were recorded for this clonotype. V and J are TRBV6-1 and TRBJ2-7; TRBD2 might be the D (6 bases). This CDR3 is built from 14 residues. Germline V gene sequence: CDR1 MNHNS, CDR2 SASEGT. V gave up 6 bases and J gave up 2 bases, with 14 bases separating them. In nucleotides, the CDR3 is TGTGCCAGCAGGTTCGCCGGGAGTACCTACGAGCAGTACTTC. Translating gives CASRFAGSTYEQYF.

On this clonotype: A much more abundant neighbour one base away suggests this may be a read error. The chain links TRBV6-2 or TRBV6-3 to TRBJ2-1; the match to TRBD2 covers 9 bases. The DNA end favors TRBJ2-5, so the J call may be wrong. Germline V gene lookup returns CDR1 MNHEY and CDR2 SVGEGT. This CDR3 comprises 16 residues. The CDR3 region has the DNA TGTGCCAGCAGTCCCCGGCGGGGGGGAAGGCGAGTGACCCAGTACTTC. Its protein is CASSPRRGGRRVTQYF.

This clonotype was counted at least ten times. This chain joins TRBV7-2 and TRBJ1-1; no clear D gene. Trimming took off 5 bases at V and 4 bases at J, with 23 bases between the two ends. From germline, CDR1 is SGHTA and CDR2 FQGNSA. The CDR3 totals 17 residues. The CDR3 loop is CASSTGRYNGGGTEAFF. DNA for the CDR3: TGTGCCAGCAGCACCGGACGATACAACGGAGGCGGCACTGAAGCTTTCTTT. The variable domain in full, with the rest retrieved from reference TRBV7-2 and TRBJ1-1, is GAGVSQSPSNKVTEKGKDVELRCDPISGHTALYWYRQSLGQGLEFLIYFQGNSAPDKSGLPSDRFSAERTGGSVSTLTIQRTQQEDSAVYLCASSTGRYNGGGTEAFFGQGTRLTVV.

The chain couples TRBV6-5 to TRBJ1-2; D gene unclear. The CDR3 is made up of 14 amino acids. Trimming took off 2 bases at V and 7 bases at J, with 14 bases between the two ends. In germline, CDR1 is MNHEY, CDR2 SVGAGI. CDR3: CASSYAGDNSGYTF. CDR3 bases: TGTGCCAGCAGTTACGCTGGAGATAATTCTGGCTACACCTTC.

Concerning this clonotype itself: A read error likely explains this, since a far larger clone differs by one base. This chain uses TRBV28 with TRBJ2-1; D is unresolved. TRBJ2-5 explains the end of the DNA better; the J call may be wrong. Germline values: CDR1 MDHEN, CDR2 SYDVKM. The CDR3 sequence is 13 residues long. CDR3 nucleotides: TGTGCCAGCACTTCGCCGGGCCAAGAGACCCAGTACTTC. The encoded protein is CASTSPGQETQYF.

This clonotype was picked up many times. The chain recombines TRBV5-1 with TRBJ2-7; no firm D call. Germline CDR1 SGHRS, CDR2 YFSETQ. V gave up 4 bases and J gave up 4 bases, with 12 bases separating them. The CDR3 is 13 residues long. The CDR3 region has the DNA TGCGCCAGCAGCCCGAAAGGACGTTACGAGCAGTACTTC. Its translation is CASSPKGRYEQYF. The full variable domain, with the rest looked up from reference TRBV5-1 and TRBJ2-7, is KAGVTQTPRYLIKTRGQQVTLSCSPISGHRSVSWYQQTPGQGLQFLFEYFSETQRNKGNFPGRFSGRQFSNSRSEMNVSTLELGDSALYLCASSPKGRYEQYFGPGTRLTVT.

The chain employs TRBV29-1 and TRBJ2-3; possibly TRBD1 or TRBD2 for D (5 bases each). The CDR3 length is 13 residues. The germline V gene encodes CDR1 SQVTM and CDR2 ANQGSEA. The CDR3 coding sequence is TGCAGTACCGGGACGACTAGCACAGATACGCAGTATTTT. Amino acid sequence: CSTGTTSTDTQYF.

Details on this clonotype: Its ends do not fully match the called genes, so a read error is possible. The chain joins TRBV30 to TRBJ1-6, with D hard to call. The germline CDR1 and CDR2 sequences are GTSNPN and SVGIG (reference sequence). The CDR3 runs 15 residues. The CDR3 DNA reads TGTGCCTCGAGTGTGACACGTGGAGCGAATTCACCCCTCCACTTT. As protein: CASSVTRGANSPLHF.

This clonotype was observed many times. The rearrangement links TRBV5-1 to TRBJ2-2; TRBD1 aligns across 10 bases. CDR3 length equals 15 residues. In germline, CDR1 is SGHRS, CDR2 YFSETQ. V was clipped by 7 bases and J by 6 bases; unmatched bases: 9. CDR3 residues: CASDYGGTGAGELFF. The CDR3, as DNA: TGCGCCAGCGATTACGGTGGGACAGGGGCCGGGGAGCTGTTTTTT.

This clonotype was observed many times. The V and J genes are TRBV6-1 and TRBJ1-4; D not resolved. Germline V gene lookup returns CDR1 MNHNS and CDR2 SASEGT. V was clipped by 6 bases and J by 13 bases, with 15 bases between them. The CDR3 is 12 residues long. The CDR3 coding sequence is TGTGCCAGCAGATCCCCGGCCACAAGACTGTTTTTT. Residues: CASRSPATRLFF.

There are many counts of this clonotype. The gene calls are TRBV6-2 or TRBV6-3 and TRBJ1-1, with D possibly TRBD1 on 5 matching bases. V was pared by 9 bases and J by 5 bases, with 10 bases between. The CDR3 length is 11 residues. The V gene's germline CDR1 is MNHEY and CDR2 SVGEGT. This chain's CDR3 is CARTGETEAFF. The CDR3 nucleotides are TGTGCCAGAACGGGGGAAACTGAAGCTTTCTTT.